This T cell receptor (beta chain) comes out of a study of OX40 agonist ivuxolimab in advanced cancers. Study details: Ivuxolimab is an agonistic anti-OX40 (CD134) antibody, and patients were treated with it. Patients received intravenous ivuxolimab every 2 weeks at 0.01 to 10 mg/kg.

General study results and limits: Still undetermined is the antigen specificity of the expanded peripheral T cells.

Individuals having autoimmune disease history or systemic immunosuppression were not enrolled. Germline V gene lookup returns CDR1 SGHVS and CDR2 FNYEAQ. This CDR3 is 16 amino acids long. J gave up 4 bases and V 5 bases, and 10 bases lay outside the gene matches. Repertoires were generated with immunoSEQ multiplex PCR, while TCRdb's copy carries only in-frame clones and drops some. The repertoire holds tens of thousands of clones, with just under 90% as singletons. In the case of this clone: What it recognizes is unknown.

Material: CD4+ or CD8+ T cells sorted from blood, obtained in a trial of the OX40 agonist ivuxolimab. The rearrangement uses TRBV7-6 and TRBJ2-2, with 7 bases fitting TRBD2. The receptor's source is an adult with an advanced solid tumor such as melanoma, head and neck, liver or kidney cancer. Written as DNA, the CDR3 is TGTGCCAGCAGCGCCCCTGGCGGGAGTTCCACCGGGGAGCTGTTTTTT. Translated: CASSAPGGSSTGELFF.